The 2 T cell receptor beta chains given below trace back to one sample, sequenced in a study of T cell repertoires in cytomegalovirus infection. The antigens of these receptors remain unknown. TCRdb re-derived calls from the reads in MiXCR, one entry per CDR3 protein. This sample has approximately 100,000 distinct CDR3 sequences; over 40% occur once, and the top ten carry about 76%. The source material was CD8+ T cells from cultured PBMCs, sampled from culture after CMV antigen stimulation. The receptors here all came from a human donor in good health (CMV status not recorded). Some clones in this sample may be carry-over from other donors' samples.

This clonotype was observed a single time. V is TRBV19 and J is TRBJ2-7; D may be TRBD2 (6 bases). Germline assignment: CDR1 LNHDA and CDR2 SQIVND (reference sequence). CDR3 length equals 15 residues. V lost 6 bases, J lost 2 bases, and 17 bases lay in between. CDR3 nucleotide sequence: TGTGCCAGTAGCCCGGGACCGAAGCGGGCCTACGAGCAGTACTTC. Translated, it gives CASSPGPKRAYEQYF.

This rearrangement joins TRBV27 to TRBJ2-1; D unresolved. Germline loops: CDR1 MNHEY, CDR2 SMNVEV (reference sequence). This CDR3 is 16 amino acids long. V dropped 2 bases and J dropped 0 bases, with 11 bases sitting between them. This chain's CDR3 is CASSLLRISSYNEQFF. The CDR3 DNA sequence: TGTGCCAGCAGTTTACTCCGTATAAGCTCCTACAATGAGCAGTTCTTC.